The T cell receptor (beta chain) described here comes from a study of monozygotic twins with inflammatory bowel disease. The study's findings and limits: Repertoire similarity did not differ between concordant and discordant twins, possibly owing to limited power.

Regarding this clonotype: The target antigen is unknown.

Each TCR library used about 3.5 ug of total RNA. With the 5' RACE reads reprocessed, TCRdb shows one record per CDR3 protein and no DNA. Its clone listing holds 200,000 to 250,000 distinct CDR3 sequences. CDR1 SGHNT and CDR2 YENEEA come from the germline V gene. This CDR3 contains 22 residues. Material for sequencing was blood. The V gene is TRBV11-3, the J gene TRBJ2-7; TCRdb lists TRBD2, though no DNA is available to test this call. This clonotype was sampled from a human donor with ulcerative colitis or Crohn's disease, or a healthy co-twin of an affected twin (not recorded which). The CDR3 is CASSLVLDPPRTSVFTSYEQYF.